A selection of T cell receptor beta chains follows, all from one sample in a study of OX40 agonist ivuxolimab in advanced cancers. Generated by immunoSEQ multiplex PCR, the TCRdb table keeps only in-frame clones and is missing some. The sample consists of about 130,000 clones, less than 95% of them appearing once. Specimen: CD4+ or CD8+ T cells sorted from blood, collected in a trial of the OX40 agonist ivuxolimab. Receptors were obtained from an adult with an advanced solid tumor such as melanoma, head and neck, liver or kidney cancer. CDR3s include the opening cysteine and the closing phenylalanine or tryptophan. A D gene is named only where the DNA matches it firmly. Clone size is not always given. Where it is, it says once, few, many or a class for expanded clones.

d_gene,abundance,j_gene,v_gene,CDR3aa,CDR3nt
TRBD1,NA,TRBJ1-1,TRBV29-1,CSVETGGFAEAFF,TGCAGCGTTGAGACAGGGGGCTTCGCTGAAGCTTTCTTT
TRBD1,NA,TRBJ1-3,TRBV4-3,CASSQETTGKGSGNTIYF,TGCGCCAGCAGCCAAGAGACGACAGGGAAAGGGTCTGGAAACACCATATATTTT
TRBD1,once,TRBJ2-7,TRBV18,CASSDRPGQAFLEQYF,TGTGCCAGCTCAGATCGGCCGGGACAGGCCTTTTTGGAGCAGTACTTC
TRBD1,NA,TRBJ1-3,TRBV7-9,CASSLTTGSGNTIYF,TGTGCCAGCAGCTTAACGACAGGGTCTGGAAACACCATATATTTT
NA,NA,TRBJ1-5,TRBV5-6,CASSWYSAGGRISQPQHF,TGTGCCAGCAGCTGGTATTCCGCTGGGGGAAGAATTAGTCAGCCCCAGCATTTT
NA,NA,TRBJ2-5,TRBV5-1,CASRPGWEETQYF,TGCGCCAGCCGCCCCGGGTGGGAAGAGACCCAGTACTTC
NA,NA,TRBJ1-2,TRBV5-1,CASSLEVGRNPYGYTF,TGCGCCAGCAGCTTGGAGGTTGGCCGGAACCCCTATGGCTACACCTTC
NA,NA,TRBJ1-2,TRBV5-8,CASSLFGDGYTF,TGTGCCAGCAGCTTGTTTGGAGATGGCTACACCTTC
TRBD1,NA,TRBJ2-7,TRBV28,CASSSGQVYEQYF,TGTGCCAGCAGTTCCGGACAGGTCTACGAGCAGTACTTC
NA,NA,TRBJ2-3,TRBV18,CASSPPNWAVNTQYF,TGTGCCAGCTCACCGCCTAATTGGGCAGTAAATACGCAGTATTTT
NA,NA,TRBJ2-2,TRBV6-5,CASSYSGLFF,TGTGCCAGCAGTTACTCGGGGCTGTTTTTT
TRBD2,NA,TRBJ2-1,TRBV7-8,CASSSGTSGYREQFF,TGTGCCAGCAGCTCCGGGACTAGCGGATACCGGGAGCAGTTCTTC
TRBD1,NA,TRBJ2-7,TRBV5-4,CASSYRTGTGEYEQYF,TGTGCCAGCAGCTACCGCACCGGGACAGGGGAGTACGAGCAGTACTTC
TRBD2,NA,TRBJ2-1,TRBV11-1,CASRKREGPLPRDEQFF,TGTGCCAGCAGGAAGCGGGAGGGCCCGTTACCGAGGGATGAGCAGTTCTTC
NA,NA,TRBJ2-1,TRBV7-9,CASSLGAGSETQFF,TGTGCCAGCAGCTTAGGAGCCGGAAGCGAGACGCAGTTCTTC
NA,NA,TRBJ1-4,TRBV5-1,CASSLSWQVATNEKLFF,TGCGCCAGCAGCTTGTCGTGGCAGGTTGCAACTAATGAAAAACTGTTTTTT
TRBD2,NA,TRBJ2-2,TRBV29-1,CSVGTSGSTAGELFF,TGCAGCGTTGGGACTAGCGGGTCCACAGCCGGGGAGCTGTTTTTT
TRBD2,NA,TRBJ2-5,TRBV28,CASSSRVAGHPTGETQYF,TGTGCCAGCAGTTCCCGGGTAGCGGGGCATCCTACTGGGGAGACCCAGTACTTC
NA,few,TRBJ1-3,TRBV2,CASSSRKGGNTIYF,TGTGCCAGCAGCTCCCGTAAAGGTGGAAACACCATATATTTT
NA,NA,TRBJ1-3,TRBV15,CATSRDRISGNTIYF,TGTGCCACCAGCAGAGATAGAATCTCTGGAAACACCATATATTTT
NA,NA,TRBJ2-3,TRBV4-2,CASSQATLGVGDTQYF,TGTGCCAGCAGCCAAGCTACGTTAGGGGTCGGGGATACGCAGTATTTT
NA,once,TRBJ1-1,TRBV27,CASSLEAGRGTEAFF,TGTGCCAGCAGTTTAGAGGCAGGGAGGGGGACTGAAGCTTTCTTT
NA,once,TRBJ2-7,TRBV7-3,CASSLKWEESYEQYF,TGTGCCAGCAGCTTAAAGTGGGAGGAGTCCTACGAGCAGTACTTC
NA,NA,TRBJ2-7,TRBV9,CASILRGGNEQYF,TGTGCCAGCATCCTCCGAGGGGGGAACGAGCAGTACTTC
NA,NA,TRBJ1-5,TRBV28,CASVRALGAGSGQPQHF,TGTGCCAGCGTGCGGGCGCTCGGGGCGGGTTCGGGTCAGCCCCAGCATTTT
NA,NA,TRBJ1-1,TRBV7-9,CASSTGRSNTEAFF,TGTGCCAGCAGCACGGGACGGTCAAACACTGAAGCTTTCTTT
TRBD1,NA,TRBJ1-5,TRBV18,CASSFTGGHSNQPQHF,TGTGCCAGCTCATTCACAGGGGGCCATAGCAATCAGCCCCAGCATTTT
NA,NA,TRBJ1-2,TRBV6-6,CASSQIGTKNYGYTF,TGTGCCAGCAGTCAAATAGGGACGAAGAACTATGGCTACACCTTC
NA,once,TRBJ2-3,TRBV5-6,CASSFERLIRGDTQYF,TGTGCCAGCAGCTTTGAACGACTGATCCGCGGAGATACGCAGTATTTT
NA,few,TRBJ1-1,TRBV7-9,CASSLVENTEAFF,TGTGCCAGCAGCTTAGTTGAGAACACTGAAGCTTTCTTT
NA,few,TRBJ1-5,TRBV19,CASSIDRSRGTTQPQHF,TGTGCCAGTAGTATAGATCGGAGCAGGGGCACTACTCAGCCCCAGCATTTT
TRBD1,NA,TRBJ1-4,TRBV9,CASSVGDRWSEKLFF,TGTGCCAGCAGCGTAGGGGACAGGTGGAGTGAAAAACTGTTTTTT
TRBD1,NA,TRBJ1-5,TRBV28,CASSFVQGNQPQHF,TGTGCCAGCAGTTTTGTACAGGGGAACCAGCCCCAGCATTTT
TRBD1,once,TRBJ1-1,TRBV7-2,CASSERQGKAFF,TGTGCCAGCAGCGAACGACAGGGGAAAGCTTTCTTT
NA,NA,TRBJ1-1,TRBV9,CASSVGGGFSHTEAFF,TGTGCCAGCAGCGTAGGTGGGGGCTTCTCGCACACTGAAGCTTTCTTT
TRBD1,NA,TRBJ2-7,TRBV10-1,CASSDRQGSSYEQYF,TGCGCCAGCAGCGACAGACAGGGAAGCTCCTACGAGCAGTACTTC
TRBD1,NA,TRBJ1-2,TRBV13,CASSPKTALTGANYGYTF,TGTGCCAGCAGCCCTAAAACGGCCCTGACAGGGGCTAACTATGGCTACACCTTC
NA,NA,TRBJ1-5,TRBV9,CASSVEGGHNQPQHF,TGTGCCAGCAGCGTAGAAGGAGGGCACAATCAGCCCCAGCATTTT
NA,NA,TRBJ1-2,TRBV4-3,CASSHALGTSKAGYTF,TGCGCCAGCAGCCATGCCCTCGGGACATCTAAAGCGGGCTACACCTTC
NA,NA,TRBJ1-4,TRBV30,CAWTPPGADEKLFF,TGTGCCTGGACCCCCCCAGGGGCAGATGAAAAACTGTTTTTT
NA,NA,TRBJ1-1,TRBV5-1,CASSLQGNTEAFF,TGCGCCAGCAGCTTACAGGGGAACACTGAAGCTTTCTTT
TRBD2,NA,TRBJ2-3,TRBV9,CASSPKTSRTATDTQYF,TGTGCCAGCAGCCCCAAGACTAGCAGGACCGCCACAGATACGCAGTATTTT
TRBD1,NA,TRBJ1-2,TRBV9,CASSVGRGLSSYGYTF,TGTGCCAGCAGCGTAGGGAGGGGGCTTTCCAGCTATGGCTACACCTTC
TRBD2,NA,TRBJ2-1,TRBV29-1,CSERTSRTGNEQFF,TGCAGCGAACGGACTAGTCGTACTGGCAATGAGCAGTTCTTC
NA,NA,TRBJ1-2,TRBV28,CASSSYEVGYTF,TGTGCCAGCAGCTCATACGAGGTTGGCTACACCTTC
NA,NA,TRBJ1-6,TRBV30,CAWSSAASGNSPLHF,TGTGCCTGGAGTTCGGCCGCCTCTGGGAATTCACCCCTCCACTTT
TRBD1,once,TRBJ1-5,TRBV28,CASTTGTVSNQPQHF,TGTGCCAGCACCACCGGGACAGTGAGCAATCAGCCCCAGCATTTT
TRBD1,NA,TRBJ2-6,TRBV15,CATSKGTGGNGANVLTF,TGTGCCACCAGCAAAGGGACAGGGGGAAATGGGGCCAACGTCCTGACTTTC